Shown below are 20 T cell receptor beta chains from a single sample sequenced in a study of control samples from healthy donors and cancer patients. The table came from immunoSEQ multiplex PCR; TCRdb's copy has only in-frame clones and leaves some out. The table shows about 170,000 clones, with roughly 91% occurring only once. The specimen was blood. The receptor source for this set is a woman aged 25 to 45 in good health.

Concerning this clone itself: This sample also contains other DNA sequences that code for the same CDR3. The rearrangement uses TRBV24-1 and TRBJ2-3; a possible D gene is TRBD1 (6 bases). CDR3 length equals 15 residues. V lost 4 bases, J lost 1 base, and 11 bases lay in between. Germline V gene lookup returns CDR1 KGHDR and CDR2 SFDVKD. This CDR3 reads CATSDPRGRTDTQYF. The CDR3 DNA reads TGTGCCACCAGTGACCCCAGGGGTCGCACAGATACGCAGTATTTT.

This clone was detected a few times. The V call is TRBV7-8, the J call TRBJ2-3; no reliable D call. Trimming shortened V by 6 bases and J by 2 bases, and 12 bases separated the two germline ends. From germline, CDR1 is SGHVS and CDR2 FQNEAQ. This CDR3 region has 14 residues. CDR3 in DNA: TGTGCCAGCAGATATTACCAGGCCACAGATACGCAGTATTTT. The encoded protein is CASRYYQATDTQYF.

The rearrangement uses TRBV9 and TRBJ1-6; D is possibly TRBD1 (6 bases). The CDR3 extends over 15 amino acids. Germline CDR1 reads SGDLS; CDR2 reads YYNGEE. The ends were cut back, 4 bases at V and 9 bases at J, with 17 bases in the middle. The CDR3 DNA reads TGTGCCAGCAGCCGGACAGTAGGATTGAGTTCACCCCTCCACTTT. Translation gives CASSRTVGLSSPLHF.

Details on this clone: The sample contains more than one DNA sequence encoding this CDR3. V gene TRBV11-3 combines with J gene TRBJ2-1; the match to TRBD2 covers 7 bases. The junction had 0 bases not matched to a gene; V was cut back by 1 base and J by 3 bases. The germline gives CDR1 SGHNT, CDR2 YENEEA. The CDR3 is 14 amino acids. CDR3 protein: CASSLGGSYNEQFF. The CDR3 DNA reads TGTGCCAGCAGCTTAGGCGGGAGCTACAATGAGCAGTTCTTC.

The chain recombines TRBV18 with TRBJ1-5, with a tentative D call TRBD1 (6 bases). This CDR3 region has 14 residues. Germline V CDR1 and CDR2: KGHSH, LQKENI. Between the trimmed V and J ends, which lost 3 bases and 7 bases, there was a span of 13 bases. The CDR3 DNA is TGTGCCAGCTCACCCACAGGGCTAATCCAGCCCCAGCATTTT. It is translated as CASSPTGLIQPQHF.

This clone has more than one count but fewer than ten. The CDR3 here is CASRPGTSGSEQYF. Written as DNA, the CDR3 is TGTGCCAGCAGACCCGGGACTAGCGGGAGCGAGCAGTACTTC. The chain recombines TRBV7-2 with TRBJ2-7; 14 bases line up with TRBD2. The CDR3 sequence is 14 residues long. The junction had 4 bases not matched to a gene; V was cut back by 6 bases and J by 6 bases. The germline gives CDR1 SGHTA, CDR2 FQGNSA.

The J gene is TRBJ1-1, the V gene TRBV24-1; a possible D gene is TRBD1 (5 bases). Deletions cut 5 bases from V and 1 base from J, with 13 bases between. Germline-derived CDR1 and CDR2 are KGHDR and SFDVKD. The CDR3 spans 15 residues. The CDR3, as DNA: TGTGCCACCAGTGCCTCGGACACTAGGAACACTGAAGCTTTCTTT. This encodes CATSASDTRNTEAFF.

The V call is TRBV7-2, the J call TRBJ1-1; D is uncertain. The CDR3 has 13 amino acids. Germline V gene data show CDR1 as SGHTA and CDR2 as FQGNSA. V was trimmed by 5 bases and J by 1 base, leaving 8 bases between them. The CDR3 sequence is CASSTPGNTEAFF. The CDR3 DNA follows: TGTGCCAGCAGCACCCCAGGGAACACTGAAGCTTTCTTT.

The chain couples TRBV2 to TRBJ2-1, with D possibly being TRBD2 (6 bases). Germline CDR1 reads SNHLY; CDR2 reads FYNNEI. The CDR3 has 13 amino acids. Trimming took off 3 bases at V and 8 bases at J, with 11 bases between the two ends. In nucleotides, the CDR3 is TGTGCCAGCAGTGATCTCGGAGGGGATGAGCAGTTCTTC. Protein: CASSDLGGDEQFF.

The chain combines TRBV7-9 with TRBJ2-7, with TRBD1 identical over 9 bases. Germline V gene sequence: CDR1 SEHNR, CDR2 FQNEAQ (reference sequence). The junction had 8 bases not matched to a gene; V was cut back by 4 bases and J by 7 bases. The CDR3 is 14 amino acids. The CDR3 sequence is CASSSGTGLFEQYF. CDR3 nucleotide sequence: TGTGCCAGCAGCTCGGGGACAGGGCTTTTTGAGCAGTACTTC.

CDR3 protein: CASSPSGEETGELFF. The CDR3, as DNA: TGTGCCAGCAGCCCATCCGGGGAGGAGACCGGGGAGCTGTTTTTT. The V gene is TRBV4-2, the J gene TRBJ2-2; D is perhaps TRBD2 (6 bases). CDR1 and CDR2 from the germline V gene are LGHNA and YNFKEQ. V lost 4 bases, J lost 5 bases, and 14 bases lay in between. The CDR3 has 15 amino acids.

The CDR3 DNA reads as TGTGCCAGCAGCCAAAGGGACTTATCCTACGAGCAGTACTTC. Encoded protein: CASSQRDLSYEQYF. The gene calls are TRBV4-2 and TRBJ2-7, with D perhaps TRBD2 (6 bases). Trimming shortened V by 2 bases and J by 1 base, and 9 bases separated the two germline ends. This CDR3 has 14 amino acids. Per germline, CDR1 LGHNA and CDR2 YNFKEQ.

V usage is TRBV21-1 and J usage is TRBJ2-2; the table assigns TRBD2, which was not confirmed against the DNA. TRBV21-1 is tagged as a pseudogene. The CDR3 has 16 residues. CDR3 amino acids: CASSKVVREDTGELFF. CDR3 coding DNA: TGTGCCAGCAGCAAAGTGGTCAGGGAGGACACCGGGGAGCTGTTTTTT.

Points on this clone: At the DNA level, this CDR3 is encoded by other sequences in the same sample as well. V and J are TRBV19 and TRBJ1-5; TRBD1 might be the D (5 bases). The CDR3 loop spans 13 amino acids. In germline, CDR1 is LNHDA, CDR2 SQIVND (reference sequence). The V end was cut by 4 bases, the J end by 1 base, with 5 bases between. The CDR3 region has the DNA TGTGCCAGTAGTAGGGACAGCAATCAGCCCCAGCATTTT. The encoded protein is CASSRDSNQPQHF.

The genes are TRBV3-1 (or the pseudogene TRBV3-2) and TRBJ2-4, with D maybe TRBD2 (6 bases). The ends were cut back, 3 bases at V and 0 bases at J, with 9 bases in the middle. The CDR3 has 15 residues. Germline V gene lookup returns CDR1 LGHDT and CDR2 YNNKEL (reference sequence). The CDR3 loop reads CASSHAGLAKNIQYF. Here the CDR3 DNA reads TGTGCCAGCAGCCACGCGGGACTAGCCAAAAACATTCAGTACTTC.

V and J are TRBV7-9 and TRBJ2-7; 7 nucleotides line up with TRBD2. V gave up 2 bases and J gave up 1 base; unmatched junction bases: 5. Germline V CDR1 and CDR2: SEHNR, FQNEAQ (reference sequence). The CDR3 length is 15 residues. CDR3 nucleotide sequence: TGTGCCAGCAGCTTATCCGGGACTACATCCTACGAGCAGTACTTC. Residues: CASSLSGTTSYEQYF.

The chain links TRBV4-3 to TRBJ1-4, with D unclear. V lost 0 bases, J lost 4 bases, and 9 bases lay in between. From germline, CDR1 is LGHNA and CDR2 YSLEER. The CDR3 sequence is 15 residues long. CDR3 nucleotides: TGCGCCAGCAGCCAAGAGGGAGGCCGTAATGAAAAACTGTTTTTT. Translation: CASSQEGGRNEKLFF.

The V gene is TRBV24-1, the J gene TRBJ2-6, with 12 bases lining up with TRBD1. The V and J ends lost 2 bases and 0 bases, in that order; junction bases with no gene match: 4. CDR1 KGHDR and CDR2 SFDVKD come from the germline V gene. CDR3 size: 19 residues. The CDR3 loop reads CATSDSGQGAGSGANVLTF. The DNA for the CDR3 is TGTGCCACCAGTGATTCGGGACAGGGGGCAGGCTCTGGGGCCAACGTCCTGACTTTC.

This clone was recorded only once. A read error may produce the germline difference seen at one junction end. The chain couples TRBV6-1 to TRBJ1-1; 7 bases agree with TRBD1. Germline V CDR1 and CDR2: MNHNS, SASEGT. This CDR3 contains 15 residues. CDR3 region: CASREGGNLNTEAFF. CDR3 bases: TGTGCCAGCAGGGAAGGGGGCAACTTGAACACTGAAGCTTTCTTT.

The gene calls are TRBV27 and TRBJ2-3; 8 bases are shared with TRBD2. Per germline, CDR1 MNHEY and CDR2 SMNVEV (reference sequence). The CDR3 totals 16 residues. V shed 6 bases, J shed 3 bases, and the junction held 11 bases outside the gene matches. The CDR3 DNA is TGTGCCAGCAGCTCCCTCCCCGGGGGGGGGACAGATACGCAGTATTTT. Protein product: CASSSLPGGGTDTQYF.